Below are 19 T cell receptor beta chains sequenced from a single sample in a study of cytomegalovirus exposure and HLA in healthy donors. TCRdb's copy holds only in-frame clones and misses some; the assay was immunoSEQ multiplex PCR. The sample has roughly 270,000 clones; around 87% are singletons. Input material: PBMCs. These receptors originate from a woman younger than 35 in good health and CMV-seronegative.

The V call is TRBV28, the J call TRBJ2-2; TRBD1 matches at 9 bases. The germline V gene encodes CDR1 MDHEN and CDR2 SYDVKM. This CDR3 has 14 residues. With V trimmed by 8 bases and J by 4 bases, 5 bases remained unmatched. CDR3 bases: TGTGCCAGCTTCCCACAGGGGGCCACCGGGGAGCTGTTTTTT. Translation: CASFPQGATGELFF.

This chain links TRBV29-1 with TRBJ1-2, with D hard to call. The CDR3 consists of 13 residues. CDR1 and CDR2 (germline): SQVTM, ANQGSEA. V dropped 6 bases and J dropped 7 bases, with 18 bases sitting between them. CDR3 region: CSVARLSSVGYTF. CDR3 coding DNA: TGCAGCGTCGCAAGACTCTCTTCGGTTGGCTACACCTTC.

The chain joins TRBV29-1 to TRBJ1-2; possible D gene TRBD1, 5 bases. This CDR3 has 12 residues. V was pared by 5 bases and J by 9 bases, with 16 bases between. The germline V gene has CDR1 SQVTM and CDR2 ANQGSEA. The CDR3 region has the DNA TGCAGCGTTCACGGGGGGGGTAGGAGCTACACCTTC. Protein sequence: CSVHGGGRSYTF.

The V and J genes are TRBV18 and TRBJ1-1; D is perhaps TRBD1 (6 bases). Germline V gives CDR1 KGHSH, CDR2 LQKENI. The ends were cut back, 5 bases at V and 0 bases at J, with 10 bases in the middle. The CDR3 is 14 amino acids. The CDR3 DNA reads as TGTGCCAGCTCATTCGGACAGATGAACACTGAAGCTTTCTTT. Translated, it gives CASSFGQMNTEAFF.

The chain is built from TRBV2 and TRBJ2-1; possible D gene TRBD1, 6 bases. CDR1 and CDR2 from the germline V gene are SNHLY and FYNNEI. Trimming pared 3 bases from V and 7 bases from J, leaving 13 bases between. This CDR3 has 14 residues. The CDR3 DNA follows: TGTGCCAGCAGTGATTTCAGGGGACGGAATGAGCAGTTCTTC. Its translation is CASSDFRGRNEQFF.

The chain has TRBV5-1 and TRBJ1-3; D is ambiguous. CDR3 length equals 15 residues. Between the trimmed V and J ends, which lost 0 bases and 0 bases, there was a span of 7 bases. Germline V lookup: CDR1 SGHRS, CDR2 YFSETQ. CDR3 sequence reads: CASSLDPGSGNTIYF. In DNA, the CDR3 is TGCGCCAGCAGCTTGGACCCAGGCTCTGGAAACACCATATATTTT.

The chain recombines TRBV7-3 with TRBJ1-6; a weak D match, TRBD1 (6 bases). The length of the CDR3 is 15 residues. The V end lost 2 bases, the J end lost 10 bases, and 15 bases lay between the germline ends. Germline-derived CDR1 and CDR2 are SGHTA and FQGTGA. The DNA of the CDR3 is TGTGCCAGCAGCTTAGGGCGGGGGGCAGGATCACCCCTCCACTTT. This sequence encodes CASSLGRGAGSPLHF.

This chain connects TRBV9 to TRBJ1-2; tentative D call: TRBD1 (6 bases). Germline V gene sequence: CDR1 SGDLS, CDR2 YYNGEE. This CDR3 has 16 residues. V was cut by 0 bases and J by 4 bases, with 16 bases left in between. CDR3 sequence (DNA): TGTGCCAGCAGCGTAGGTGGGACATCGTACCTCTATGGCTACACCTTC. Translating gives CASSVGGTSYLYGYTF.

The CDR3 region is CASSLQGAVYEQYF. The CDR3 DNA reads as TGTGCCAGCAGTTTACAGGGGGCGGTCTACGAGCAGTACTTC. The J gene is TRBJ2-7, the V gene TRBV28; the match to TRBD1 covers 8 bases. This CDR3 spans 14 amino acids. V lost 2 bases, J lost 3 bases, and 3 bases stayed unmatched. Germline V lookup: CDR1 MDHEN, CDR2 SYDVKM.

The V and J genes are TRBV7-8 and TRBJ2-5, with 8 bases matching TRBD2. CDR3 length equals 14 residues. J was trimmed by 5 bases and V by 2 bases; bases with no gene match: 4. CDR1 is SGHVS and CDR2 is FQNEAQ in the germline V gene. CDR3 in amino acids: CASSLPGGPETQYF. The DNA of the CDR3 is TGTGCCAGCAGCTTACCGGGAGGGCCCGAGACCCAGTACTTC.

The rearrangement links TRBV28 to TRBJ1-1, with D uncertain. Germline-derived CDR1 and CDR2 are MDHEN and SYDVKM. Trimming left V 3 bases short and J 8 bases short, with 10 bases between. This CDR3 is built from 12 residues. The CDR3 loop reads CASSFSLREAFF. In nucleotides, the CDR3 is TGTGCCAGCAGTTTCAGCCTCAGGGAAGCTTTCTTT.

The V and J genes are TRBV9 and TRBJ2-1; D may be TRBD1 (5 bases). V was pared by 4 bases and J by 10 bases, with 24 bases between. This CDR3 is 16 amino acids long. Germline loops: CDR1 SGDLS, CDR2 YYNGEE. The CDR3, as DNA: TGTGCCAGCAGCCCCTCATCCCGACAGACCCAAAGGGAGCAGTTCTTC. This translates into CASSPSSRQTQREQFF.

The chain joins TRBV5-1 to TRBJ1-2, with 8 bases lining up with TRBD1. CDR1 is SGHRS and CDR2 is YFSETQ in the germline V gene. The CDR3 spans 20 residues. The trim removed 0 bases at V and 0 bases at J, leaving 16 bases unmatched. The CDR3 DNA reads TGCGCCAGCAGCTTGGCATGGACACGGCAGGGGGCGCGAGCTAACTATGGCTACACCTTC. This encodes CASSLAWTRQGARANYGYTF.

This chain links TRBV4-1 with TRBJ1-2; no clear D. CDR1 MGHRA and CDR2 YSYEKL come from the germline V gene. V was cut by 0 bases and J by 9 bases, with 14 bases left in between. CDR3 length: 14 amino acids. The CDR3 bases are TGCGCCAGCAGCCAAGATAGGACTCACCAGAGCTACACCTTC. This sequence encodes CASSQDRTHQSYTF.

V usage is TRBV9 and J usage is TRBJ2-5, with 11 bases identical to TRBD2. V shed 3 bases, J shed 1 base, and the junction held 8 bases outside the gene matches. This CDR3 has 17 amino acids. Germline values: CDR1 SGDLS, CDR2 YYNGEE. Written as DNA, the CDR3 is TGTGCCAGCAGCGGCGCCGGACTAGCGGGCTTCCAAGAGACCCAGTACTTC. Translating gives CASSGAGLAGFQETQYF.

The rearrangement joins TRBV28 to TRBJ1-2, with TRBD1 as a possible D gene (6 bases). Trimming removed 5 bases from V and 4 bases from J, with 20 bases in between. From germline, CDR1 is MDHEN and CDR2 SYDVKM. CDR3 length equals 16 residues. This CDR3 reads CASSQPRGSRAYGYTF. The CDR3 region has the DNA TGTGCCAGCAGTCAACCCAGGGGATCGCGCGCCTATGGCTACACCTTC.

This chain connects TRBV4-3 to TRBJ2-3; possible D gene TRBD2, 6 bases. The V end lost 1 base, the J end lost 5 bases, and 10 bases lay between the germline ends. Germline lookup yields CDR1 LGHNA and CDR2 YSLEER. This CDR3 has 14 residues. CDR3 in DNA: TGCGCCAGCAGCCAAGGGCGGGGAGAAGATACGCAGTATTTT. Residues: CASSQGRGEDTQYF.

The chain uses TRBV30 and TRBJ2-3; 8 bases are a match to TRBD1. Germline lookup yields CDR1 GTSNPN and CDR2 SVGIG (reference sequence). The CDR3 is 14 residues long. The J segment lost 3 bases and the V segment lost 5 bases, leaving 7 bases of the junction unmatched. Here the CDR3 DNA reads TGTGCCTGGGCCTTCGGACAGGGTACAGATACGCAGTATTTT. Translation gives CAWAFGQGTDTQYF. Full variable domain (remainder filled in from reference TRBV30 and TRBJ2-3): SQTIHQWPATLVQPVGSPLSLECTVEGTSNPNLYWYRQAAGRGLQLLFYSVGIGQISSEVPQNLSASRPQDRQFILSSKKLLLSDSGFYLCAWAFGQGTDTQYFGPGTRLTVL.

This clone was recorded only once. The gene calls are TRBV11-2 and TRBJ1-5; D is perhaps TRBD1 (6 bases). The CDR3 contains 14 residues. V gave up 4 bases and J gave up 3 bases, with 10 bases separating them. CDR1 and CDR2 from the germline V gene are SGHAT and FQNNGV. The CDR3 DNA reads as TGTGCCAGCAGCTCTCAGGGGATCAATCAGCCCCAGCATTTT. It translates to CASSSQGINQPQHF.